These T cell receptor beta chains were read from a single sample in a study of blood T cell repertoires in COVID-19. The protocol was immunoSEQ multiplex PCR, while the TCRdb copy is restricted to in-frame clones and leaves out a portion. Counted here are roughly 54,000 clones, 85% to 90% occurring once; the ten biggest clones make up 25% to 30%. The sequenced material came from peripheral blood. Receptor source: a human donor in a cohort sampled during active COVID-19. Both conserved end residues are trimmed from each CDR3.

J | V | CDR3
TRBJ2-7 | TRBV11-2 | ASSLGGQGYYEQY
TRBJ1-1 | TRBV28 | ASSFGTGGNTEAF
TRBJ1-1 | TRBV12-3/TRBV12-4 | ASSFGSTEAF
TRBJ1-5 | TRBV5-1 | ASSLDRDQPQH
TRBJ2-2 | TRBV4-1 | ASNPSTVNTGELF
TRBJ2-4 | TRBV12-3/TRBV12-4 | ASSGIESIQY
TRBJ1-1 | TRBV5-4 | ASSAAYTEAF
TRBJ2-4 | TRBV5-1 | ASSLAPAGVAKNIQY
TRBJ1-1 | TRBV2 | ASSPLGQGNTEAF
TRBJ2-1 | TRBV15 | ATSRVRTSGRARNEQF
TRBJ2-7 | TRBV9 | ASSVRDYEQY
TRBJ2-5 | TRBV5-6 | ASSLRGRETQY
TRBJ1-1 | TRBV5-6 | ASSRDIYTEAF
TRBJ1-1 | TRBV5-1 | ASKGGHANTEAF
TRBJ2-1 | TRBV10-1 | ATSGLARVKRQF
TRBJ1-5 | TRBV2 | AISRDSLNQPQH
TRBJ2-7 | TRBV6-2/TRBV6-3 | ASSLQGAGIGEQY
TRBJ2-7 | TRBV5-5 | ASSPGSHEQY
TRBJ2-5 | TRBV15 | ATSRARDRSRETQY
TRBJ1-4 | TRBV5-4 | ASSTGTGVVEKLF
TRBJ1-4 | TRBV25-1 | ASSGVRDNEKLF
TRBJ1-1 | TRBV7-3 | ASSLMRGQPAF
TRBJ1-4 | TRBV7-9 | ASSLATGGLKKLF
TRBJ2-7 | TRBV7-2 | ASSLTVGPWDEQY
TRBJ2-1 | TRBV29-1 | SVEGRLRLDEQF
TRBJ2-2 | TRBV11-1 | ASSLIRDTGELF
TRBJ1-3 | TRBV15 | ATSSVTPGNTIY
TRBJ1-1 | TRBV5-1 | ASSLEGVATEAF
TRBJ2-7 | TRBV5-1 | ASSFSGGPFYEQY
TRBJ1-1 | TRBV10-3 | ATRGVMNTEAF
TRBJ2-3 | TRBV2 | ASAGTGSADTQY
TRBJ2-3 | TRBV25-1 | ASNDPGTSGPDTQY
TRBJ1-1 | TRBV6-4 | ASFGQAAVVNTEAF
TRBJ2-7 | TRBV15 | ATRPQAGLDEQY
TRBJ2-3 | TRBV7-9 | ASSPPSSREGTSTDTQY
TRBJ2-7 | TRBV13 | ASSLSSEQY
TRBJ2-4 | TRBV4-2 | ASSRPGGLNIQY
TRBJ2-2 | TRBV2 | ASSPPPSTGYSSNTGELF
TRBJ2-2 | TRBV7-7 | ASSPNRVRTGELF
TRBJ2-3 | TRBV2 | ASRLGGSTDTQY
TRBJ1-6 | TRBV28 | ASTRAAWPSSYNSPLH
TRBJ2-7 | TRBV4-2 | ASSQERELYEQY
TRBJ1-2 | TRBV28 | ASRTGLGQGRSGGYT
TRBJ2-7 | TRBV3-1/TRBV3-2 | ASSQIGRLAGQSAQY
TRBJ2-1 | TRBV27 | ASSLYLSPYNEQF
TRBJ2-1 | TRBV3-1/TRBV3-2 | ASSGGLAGGGNEQF
TRBJ2-7 | TRBV5-4 | ASSNNTGGLFKDEQY
TRBJ2-7 | TRBV15 | ATRDRKGTYEQY
TRBJ2-1 | TRBV24-1 | ATSDAGQGRDNEQF